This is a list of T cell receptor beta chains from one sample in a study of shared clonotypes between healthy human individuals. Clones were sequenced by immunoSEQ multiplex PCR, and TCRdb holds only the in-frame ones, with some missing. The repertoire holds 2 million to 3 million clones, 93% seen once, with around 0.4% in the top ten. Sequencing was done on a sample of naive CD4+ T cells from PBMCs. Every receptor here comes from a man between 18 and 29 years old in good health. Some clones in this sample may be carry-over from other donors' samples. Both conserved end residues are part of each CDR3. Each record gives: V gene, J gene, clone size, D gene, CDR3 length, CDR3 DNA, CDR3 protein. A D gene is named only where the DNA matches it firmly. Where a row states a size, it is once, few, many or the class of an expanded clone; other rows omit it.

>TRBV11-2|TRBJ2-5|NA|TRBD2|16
TGTGCCAGCAGCTTAGTTGGCGGGAGGGGCCAAGAGACCCAGTACTTC
CASSLVGGRGQETQYF
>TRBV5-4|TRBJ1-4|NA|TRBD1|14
TGTGCCAGCAGTCGAAAACAGGGGATGGAAAAACTGTTTTTT
CASSRKQGMEKLFF
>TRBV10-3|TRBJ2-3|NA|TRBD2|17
TGTGCCATCAGTGATCATGAGCGGGAGGGCCTGTCAGATACGCAGTATTTT
CAISDHEREGLSDTQYF
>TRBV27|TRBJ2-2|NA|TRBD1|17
TGTGCCAGCAGTTTATATAAAGGAGCAGGGGGAATCGGGGAGCTGTTTTTT
CASSLYKGAGGIGELFF
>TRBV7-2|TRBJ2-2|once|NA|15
TGTGCCAGCAGCTTAGGCAGGGATAACACCGGGGAGCTGTTTTTT
CASSLGRDNTGELFF
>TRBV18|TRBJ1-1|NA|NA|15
TGTGCCAGCTCACCGGCCAGGGCCCAGGGCACTGAAGCTTTCTTT
CASSPARAQGTEAFF
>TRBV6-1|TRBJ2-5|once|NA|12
TGTGCCAGCAGTTGGACCCAAGAGACCCAGTACTTC
CASSWTQETQYF
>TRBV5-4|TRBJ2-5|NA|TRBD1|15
TGTGCCAGCAGCTCTACGACAGGGGGCAAAGAGACCCAGTACTTC
CASSSTTGGKETQYF
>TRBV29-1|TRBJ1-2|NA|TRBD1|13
TGCAGCGTTCCCTCGACAGGGGCGGCAGGCTACACCTTC
CSVPSTGAAGYTF
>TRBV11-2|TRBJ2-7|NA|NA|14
TGTGCCAGCAGCTTTTTCGCAGGGCTCTACGAGCAGTACTTC
CASSFFAGLYEQYF